This T cell receptor beta chain came from a study of cytomegalovirus exposure and HLA in healthy donors. Study-wide results and limits: CMV serostatus was the sole immune exposure information available. In a later analysis, TCR beta V- and J-gene trimming was associated with a missense DCLRE1C variant. An ancestry cluster, one associated with Asian ancestry, reportedly showed fewer N-insertions than the approximately 720-donor mean in a later analysis.

CDR3 length equals 11 residues. V dropped 4 bases and J dropped 6 bases, with 5 bases sitting between them. The germline gives CDR1 LNHDA, CDR2 SQIVND (reference sequence). PCR amplification relied on 60 Vbeta primers (plus 13 Jbeta primers). Produced via immunoSEQ multiplex PCR; TCRdb's table is partial and in-frame only. The data contain approximately 170,000 clones, roughly 80% of them singletons. This cohort consisted of healthy bone marrow donors. In the case of this clone: Its cognate antigen is unknown.

Sequenced: PBMCs. This sequence was found in a male donor in good health and CMV-seronegative. This chain links TRBV19 with TRBJ2-3, with D possibly TRBD1 on 5 matching bases. CDR3 residues: CASSTGDTQYF. In DNA form, the CDR3 reads TGTGCCAGTAGTACAGGGGATACGCAGTATTTT. Supplemented by reference TRBV19 and TRBJ2-3, the full variable domain reads DGGITQSPKYLFRKEGQNVTLSCEQNLNHDAMYWYRQDPGQGLRLIYYSQIVNDFQKGDIAEGYSVSREKKESFPLTVTSAQKNPTAFYLCASSTGDTQYFGPGTRLTVL.